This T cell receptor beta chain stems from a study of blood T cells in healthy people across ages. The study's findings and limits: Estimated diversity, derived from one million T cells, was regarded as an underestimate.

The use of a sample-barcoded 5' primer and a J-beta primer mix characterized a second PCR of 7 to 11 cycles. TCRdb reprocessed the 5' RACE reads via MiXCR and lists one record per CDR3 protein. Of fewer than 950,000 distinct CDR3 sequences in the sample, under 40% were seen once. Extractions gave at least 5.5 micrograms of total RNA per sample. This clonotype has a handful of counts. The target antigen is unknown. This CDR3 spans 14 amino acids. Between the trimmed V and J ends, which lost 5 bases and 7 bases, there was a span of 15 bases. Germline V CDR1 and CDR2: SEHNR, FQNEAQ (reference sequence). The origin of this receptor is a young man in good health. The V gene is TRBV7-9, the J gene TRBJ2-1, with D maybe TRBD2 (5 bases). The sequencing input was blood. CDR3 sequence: CASSKTRDTNEQFF. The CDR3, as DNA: TGTGCCAGCAGCAAAACTAGGGATACGAATGAGCAGTTCTTC.